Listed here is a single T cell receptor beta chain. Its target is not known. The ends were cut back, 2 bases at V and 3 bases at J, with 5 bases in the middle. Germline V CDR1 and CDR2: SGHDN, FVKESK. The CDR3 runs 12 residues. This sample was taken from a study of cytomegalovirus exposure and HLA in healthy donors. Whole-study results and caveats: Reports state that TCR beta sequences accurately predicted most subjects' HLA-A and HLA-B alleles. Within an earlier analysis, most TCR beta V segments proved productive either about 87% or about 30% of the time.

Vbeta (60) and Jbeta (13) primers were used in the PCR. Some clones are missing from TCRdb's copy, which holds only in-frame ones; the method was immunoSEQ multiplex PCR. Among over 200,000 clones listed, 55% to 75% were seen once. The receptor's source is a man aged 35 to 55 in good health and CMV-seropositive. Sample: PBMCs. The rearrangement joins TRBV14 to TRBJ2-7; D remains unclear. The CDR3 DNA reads TGTGCCAGCAGCCAACCCCTCTACGAGCAGTACTTC. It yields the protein CASSQPLYEQYF.